This T cell receptor (beta chain) was found in a study of T cells after yellow fever vaccination. Study results and limitations: One caveat is that FACS-sorted repertoires could contain abundant clonotypes contaminating from the bulk population. The CD4 and CD8 compartments had a small share of their clonotypes in common. Although the secondary response was weaker, it peaked faster, at day 5 versus 15.

The TCR cDNA carried a universal primer site and UMIs from 5'RACE template switching. TCRdb re-analysed the 5' RACE reads in MiXCR, keeping a single row per CDR3 protein. The profile shows about 630,000 distinct CDR3 sequences, about 12% of them singletons. The CDR3 spans 19 residues. Trimming cost V 0 bases and J 1 base; bases outside gene matches: 6. Germline CDR1 reads LGHNA; CDR2 reads YSLEER. A remark on this clonotype: The antigen is undetermined.

This specimen consisted of PBMCs, obtained on the day of the yellow fever booster vaccination. The chain joins TRBV4-3 to TRBJ2-2, with 12 bases matching TRBD2. This sequence originates from a young man who received the YFV17D yellow fever vaccine. CDR3 residues: CASSQDLELAGGNTGELFF. The CDR3 bases are TGCGCCAGCAGCCAAGATCTCGAACTAGCGGGAGGGAACACCGGGGAGCTGTTTTTT.